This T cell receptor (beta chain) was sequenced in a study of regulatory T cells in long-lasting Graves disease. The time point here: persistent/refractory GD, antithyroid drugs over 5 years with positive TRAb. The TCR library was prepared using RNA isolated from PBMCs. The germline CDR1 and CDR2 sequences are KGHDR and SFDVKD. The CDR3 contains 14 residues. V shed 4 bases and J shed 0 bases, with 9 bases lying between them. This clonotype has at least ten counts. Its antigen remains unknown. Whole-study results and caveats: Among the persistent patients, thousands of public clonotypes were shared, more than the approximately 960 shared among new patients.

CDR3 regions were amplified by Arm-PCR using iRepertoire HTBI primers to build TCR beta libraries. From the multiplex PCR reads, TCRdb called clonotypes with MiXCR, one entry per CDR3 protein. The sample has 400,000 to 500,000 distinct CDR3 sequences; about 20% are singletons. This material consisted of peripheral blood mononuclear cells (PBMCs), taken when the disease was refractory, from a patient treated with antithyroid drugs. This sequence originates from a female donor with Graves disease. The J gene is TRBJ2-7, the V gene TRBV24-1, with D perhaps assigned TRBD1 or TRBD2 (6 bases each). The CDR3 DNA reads TGTGCCACCAGTGACCCGGGGGCCTCCTACGAGCAGTACTTC. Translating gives CATSDPGASYEQYF.